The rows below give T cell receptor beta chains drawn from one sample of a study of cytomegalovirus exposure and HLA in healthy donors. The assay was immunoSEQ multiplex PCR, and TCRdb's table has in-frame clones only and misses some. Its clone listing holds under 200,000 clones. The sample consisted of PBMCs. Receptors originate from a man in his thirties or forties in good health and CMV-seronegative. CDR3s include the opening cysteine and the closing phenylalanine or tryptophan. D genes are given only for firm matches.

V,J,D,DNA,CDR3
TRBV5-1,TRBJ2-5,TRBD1,TGCGCCAGCAGCCAGACAGGGCAGCTCCAAGAGACCCAGTACTTC,CASSQTGQLQETQYF
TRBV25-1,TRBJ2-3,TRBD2,TGTGCCAGCAGTGAAGCCCTAGCGGGAGAGGCGGATACGCAGTATTTT,CASSEALAGEADTQYF
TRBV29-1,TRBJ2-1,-,TGCAGCGCTATTAGCGGAGGGAGTTGGGGTGAGCAGTTCTTC,CSAISGGSWGEQFF
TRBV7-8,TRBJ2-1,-,TGTGCCAGCAGCTTAGAGGAGGGAATGGAGCAGTTCTTC,CASSLEEGMEQFF
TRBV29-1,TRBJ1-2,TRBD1,TGCAGCGCCGGACAGGGGGGAGACTATGGCTACACCTTC,CSAGQGGDYGYTF
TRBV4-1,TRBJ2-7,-,TGCGCCAGCAGCCAAAACTACGAAGCCCCCTACAAGCAGTACTTC,CASSQNYEAPYKQYF
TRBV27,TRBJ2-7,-,TGTGCCAGCAGTTTTGGCGGTTCCATTAACGAGCAGTACTTC,CASSFGGSINEQYF
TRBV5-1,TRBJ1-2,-,TGCGCCAGCAGAGGGCTATACAGGCAGGGGTATGGCTACACCTTC,CASRGLYRQGYGYTF
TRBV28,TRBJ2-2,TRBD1,TGTGCCAGCAGCTATTCAGGGGGCACCGGGGAGCTGTTTTTT,CASSYSGGTGELFF
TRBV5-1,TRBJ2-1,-,TGCGCCAGCAGCAGGCCGGGCTACAATGAGCAGTTCTTC,CASSRPGYNEQFF
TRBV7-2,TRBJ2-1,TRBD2,TGTGCCAGCAGCCTCCTCGGGGCGGGAGGGTCTTACAATGAGCAGTTCTTC,CASSLLGAGGSYNEQFF
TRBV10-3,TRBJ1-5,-,TGTGCCATCAGTGAACCCCCTCGGGGTCAGCCCCAGCATTTT,CAISEPPRGQPQHF
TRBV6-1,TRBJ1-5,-,TGTGCCAGCAGTGCTTGGGGACTCCTCAGCAATCAGCCCCAGCATTTT,CASSAWGLLSNQPQHF
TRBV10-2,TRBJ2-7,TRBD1,TGCGCCAGCAAAGTAGGACAGGATCGATCCTACGAGCAGTACTTC,CASKVGQDRSYEQYF
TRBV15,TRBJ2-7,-,TGTGCCACCAGCAGAGATGCAGGGCAGACCTACGAGCAGTACTTC,CATSRDAGQTYEQYF
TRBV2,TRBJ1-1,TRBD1,TGTGCCAGCAGGTCCCGTGGACAGGGCGGCACTGAAGCTTTCTTT,CASRSRGQGGTEAFF
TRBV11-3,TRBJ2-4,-,TGTGCCAGCAGCCCGATACAAGAGGGGGAAAACATTCAGTACTTC,CASSPIQEGENIQYF
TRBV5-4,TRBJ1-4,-,TGTGCCAGCAGTGAACAGGGCATCGGTGAAAAACTGTTTTTT,CASSEQGIGEKLFF
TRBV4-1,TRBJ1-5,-,TGCGCCAGCAGCCAAGACGGCGGGGAGCCCCAGCATTTT,CASSQDGGEPQHF
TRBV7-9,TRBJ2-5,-,TGTGCCAGCAGCTTAGTACAAGAGACCCAGTACTTC,CASSLVQETQYF
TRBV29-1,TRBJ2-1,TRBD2,TGCAGCGTTGATTTCGTAGCGGGAGGTAATGAGCAGTTCTTC,CSVDFVAGGNEQFF
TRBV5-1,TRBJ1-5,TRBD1,TGCGCCAGCAGCCCGGGACAGGGGTATCAGCCCCAGCATTTT,CASSPGQGYQPQHF
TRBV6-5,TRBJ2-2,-,TGTGCCAGCAGTCAATCGACAGGAAACACCGGGGAGCTGTTTTTT,CASSQSTGNTGELFF
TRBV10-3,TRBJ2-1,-,TGTGCCATCAGTGAGTCGGAGAGACAGTTCTTC,CAISESERQFF
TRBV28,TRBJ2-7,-,TGTGCCACTCGCGGTGGTAAGGGAAGGGGCCCAAATTACGAGCAGTACTTC,CATRGGKGRGPNYEQYF
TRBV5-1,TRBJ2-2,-,TGCGCCAGCAGCTTGGTTCGAGCAGGCTCCGGGGAGCTGTTTTTT,CASSLVRAGSGELFF
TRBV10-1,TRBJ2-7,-,TGCGCCAGCAGTGAGTCGGTGGTGGGGAGCTCCTACGAGCAGTACTTC,CASSESVVGSSYEQYF
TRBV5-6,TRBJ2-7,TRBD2,TGTGCCAGCAGCTTAAACGGGGGGACGTCCTACGAGCAGTACTTC,CASSLNGGTSYEQYF
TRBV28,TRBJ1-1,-,TGTGCCAGCAGTTTAGAGGACAGCCTTTTGAACACTGAAGCTTTCTTT,CASSLEDSLLNTEAFF
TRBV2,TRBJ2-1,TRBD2,TGTGCCATCGGGGGCGGGGGGAGCTCCTACAATGAGCAGTTCTTC,CAIGGGGSSYNEQFF
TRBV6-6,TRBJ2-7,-,TGTGCCAGCAGTCCAGGGATCTACGAGCAGTACTTC,CASSPGIYEQYF
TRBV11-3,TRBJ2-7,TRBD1,TGTGCCAGCAGCGGACCGGGACAGGGTTTCTACGAGCAGTACTTC,CASSGPGQGFYEQYF
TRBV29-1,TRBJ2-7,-,TGCAGCGTTGTCGGGACAGGCCTTCGGGGGGAGTACTTC,CSVVGTGLRGEYF
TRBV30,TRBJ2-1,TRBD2,TGTGCCCGCGGGCGGGGGGAGAGCTCCTACAATGAGCAGTTCTTC,CARGRGESSYNEQFF
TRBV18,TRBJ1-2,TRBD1,TGTGCCAGCTCCCCCGACAGGGTTTATGGCTACACCTTC,CASSPDRVYGYTF
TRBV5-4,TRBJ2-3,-,TGTGCCAGCAGCTCCCTGTCGTGGGGCCCAGATACGCAGTATTTT,CASSSLSWGPDTQYF
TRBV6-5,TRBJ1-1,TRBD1,TGTGCCAGCAGTAACGGACAGGGGGCGTATACTGAAGCTTTCTTT,CASSNGQGAYTEAFF
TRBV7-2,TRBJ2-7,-,TGTGCCAGCAGCCCACAGGGAGGGGGTCTAACCTACGAGCAGTACTTC,CASSPQGGGLTYEQYF
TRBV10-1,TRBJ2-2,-,TGCGCCAGAAAGGGGGTGCAGCGGCGGACCGGGGAGCTGTTTTTT,CARKGVQRRTGELFF
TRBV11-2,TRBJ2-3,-,TGTGCCAGCAGCTTACGGCGTGCCCCGAGCGGTACGCAGTATTTT,CASSLRRAPSGTQYF
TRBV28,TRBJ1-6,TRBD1,TGTGCCAGCAGTTTAGGACAGGTAGATTCACCCCTCCACTTT,CASSLGQVDSPLHF
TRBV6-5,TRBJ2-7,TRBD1,TGTGCCAGTGGGGCCGGGACAGGGGCCTACGAGCAGTACTTC,CASGAGTGAYEQYF
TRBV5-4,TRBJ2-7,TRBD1,TGTGCCAGCAGCTCCCCGGGACAGGCCCCCCACGAGCAGTACTTC,CASSSPGQAPHEQYF
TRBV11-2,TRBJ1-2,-,TGTGCCAGCAGCTTAGGGTTAGTGGACTATGGCTACACCTTC,CASSLGLVDYGYTF
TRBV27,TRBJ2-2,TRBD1,TGTGCCAGCAGTTCCCCCAGGAGGGGACAGGGAGGAACCGGGGAGCTGTTTTTT,CASSSPRRGQGGTGELFF
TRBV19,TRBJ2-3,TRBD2,TGTGCCAGTAGTACAAACAGGCTCGGGAGGCACACAGATACGCAGTATTTT,CASSTNRLGRHTDTQYF
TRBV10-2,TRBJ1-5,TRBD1,TGCGCCAGCAGTGAAATAGGGGGCTTCGCTAATCAGCCCCAGCATTTT,CASSEIGGFANQPQHF
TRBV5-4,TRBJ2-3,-,TGTGCCAGCCAGTTTGAGGTCACAGATACGCAGTATTTT,CASQFEVTDTQYF
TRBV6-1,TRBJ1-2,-,TGTGCCAGCAGTGAGCCAGGGTTGTTGGGGAACTATGGCTACACCTTC,CASSEPGLLGNYGYTF
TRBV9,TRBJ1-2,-,TGTGCCAGCAGCGTAAGTTTCGTGGGAGGGTACTATGGCTACACCTTC,CASSVSFVGGYYGYTF
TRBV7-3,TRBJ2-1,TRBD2,TGTGCCAGCAGCCGGACTAGCGGGATCTCGGATGAGCAGTTCTTC,CASSRTSGISDEQFF
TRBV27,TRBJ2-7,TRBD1,TGTGCCAGCAGTCCACTGGGACAGGGGTTCTACGAGCAGTACTTC,CASSPLGQGFYEQYF
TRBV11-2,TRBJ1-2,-,TGTGCCAGCAGCTTAGGAGGAGTCTATGGCTACACCTTC,CASSLGGVYGYTF